The rows below give T cell receptor beta chains drawn from one sample of a study of OX40 agonist ivuxolimab in advanced cancers. Only in-frame clones appear in the TCRdb table, and some are missing; sequencing was by immunoSEQ multiplex PCR. In the table there are 100,000 to 110,000 clones, 89% of which are singletons. The sample consisted of CD4+ or CD8+ T cells sorted from blood, taken in a trial of the OX40 agonist ivuxolimab. These TCRs come from an adult with an advanced solid tumor such as melanoma, head and neck, liver or kidney cancer. CDR3s include the opening cysteine and the closing phenylalanine or tryptophan. The order of the fields is V gene, J gene, D gene, clone size, CDR3 DNA, CDR3 protein. The D gene is left open where the match is weak. Some rows mark clone size as missing; the rest say once, few, many or name a class of expanded clone.

TRBV5-6	TRBJ2-5	TRBD2	.	TGTGCCAGCAGCTTGACATCCGGCGGGGGGATCCTAGAGACCCAGTACTTC	CASSLTSGGGILETQYF
TRBV25-1	TRBJ2-7	.	.	TGTGCCAGCAGTGAATGGATGGGCAGGGAAGACGAGCAGTACTTC	CASSEWMGREDEQYF
TRBV5-1	TRBJ2-1	TRBD2	.	TGCGCCAGCAGCTTGTCGGCTAGCGGGAGTCCCTACAATGAGCAGTTCTTC	CASSLSASGSPYNEQFF
TRBV5-1	TRBJ2-1	.	.	TGCGCCAGCAGCTTCGGGCGACTAGGGATATACAATGAGCAGTTCTTC	CASSFGRLGIYNEQFF
TRBV6-1	TRBJ1-2	.	.	TGTGCCAGCAGTGACTCCGGGGGCTACACCTTC	CASSDSGGYTF
TRBV5-1	TRBJ2-3	TRBD1	.	TGCGCCAGCAGCTTGGGAGGGACAGGGGGCAGCCTGGGTACGCAGTATTTT	CASSLGGTGGSLGTQYF
TRBV19	TRBJ2-2	TRBD1	.	TGTGCCAGTAGCAGACAGGGGCCAGGAGGGACCGGGGAGCTGTTTTTT	CASSRQGPGGTGELFF
TRBV4-1	TRBJ2-7	.	.	TGCGCCAGCAGACCTTTGACAGGCGCGTACGAGCAGTACTTC	CASRPLTGAYEQYF
TRBV7-9	TRBJ2-5	TRBD1	.	TGTGCCAGCAGCTCCGACAGGGAAGAGACCCAGTACTTC	CASSSDREETQYF
TRBV19	TRBJ1-2	.	.	TGTGCCAGCCGCAGGTCGGGGGGACTGATTCCTAACTATGGCTACACCTTC	CASRRSGGLIPNYGYTF
TRBV7-6	TRBJ2-7	TRBD2	.	TGTGCCAGCAGCCAACGGGGGGACGAGCAGTACTTC	CASSQRGDEQYF
TRBV18	TRBJ2-5	TRBD2	.	TGTGCCAGCTCGTCGGGACTAGCCGGAGAGACCCAGTACTTC	CASSSGLAGETQYF
TRBV6-5	TRBJ1-6	TRBD1	.	TGTGCCAGCAGAACCGGACAGGGTAGTATTGGAACCCTCCACTTT	CASRTGQGSIGTLHF
TRBV27	TRBJ2-7	.	few	TGTGCCGGTTTAACTGGACGATTCTCCTACGAGCAGTACTTC	CAGLTGRFSYEQYF
TRBV5-6	TRBJ2-7	.	once	TGTGCCAGCAGCTTAAAAACCGGGACCACCTTTGGGCAGTACTTC	CASSLKTGTTFGQYF
TRBV5-1	TRBJ2-7	TRBD1	.	TGCGCCAGCAGCTTGGAGGGCAGGGGGTACGAGCAGTACTTC	CASSLEGRGYEQYF
TRBV30	TRBJ2-3	TRBD2	.	TGTGCCTGGAGTGTACGGTTGGGGACTAGCGGAAGCACAGATACGCAGTATTTT	CAWSVRLGTSGSTDTQYF
TRBV30	TRBJ1-1	TRBD1	.	TGTGCCTGGAGCAAAGGACAGGGGCCCGGAAAAGCTTTCTTT	CAWSKGQGPGKAFF
TRBV27	TRBJ2-2	.	.	TGTGCCCGGGGGGCTAGCGGCGGGGAGCTGTTTTTT	CARGASGGELFF
TRBV2	TRBJ2-1	.	.	TGTGCCAGCAGAAACAGGGAAACCTCCTACAATGAGCAGTTCTTC	CASRNRETSYNEQFF
TRBV11-3	TRBJ2-1	TRBD2	.	TGTGCCAGCAGCCAGGGGCAGAGGACTAGCAGCCAGAGCTCCTACAATGAGCAGTTCTTC	CASSQGQRTSSQSSYNEQFF
TRBV27	TRBJ1-6	.	.	TGTGCCAGCAGAGGTGGGAGGGGCGCAAATTCACCCCTCCACTTT	CASRGGRGANSPLHF
TRBV19	TRBJ2-7	.	.	TGTGCCAGTAGTTGGAACGGCCCGTACGAGCAGTACTTC	CASSWNGPYEQYF
TRBV9	TRBJ2-3	TRBD2	.	TGTGCCAGCAGCGCCGGGACTAGCGGGATATCGAGCACAGATACGCAGTATTTT	CASSAGTSGISSTDTQYF
TRBV18	TRBJ1-1	.	.	TGTGCCAGCTCAAGAACAACAGGTCTGGGCACTGAAGCTTTCTTT	CASSRTTGLGTEAFF
TRBV19	TRBJ2-2	TRBD2	.	TGTGCCAGTAGTATAGGGCCTAGCGGGAGGGGGAACACCGGGGAGCTGTTTTTT	CASSIGPSGRGNTGELFF
TRBV7-2	TRBJ1-6	.	.	TGTGCCAGCAGCTTATCCCTAATCAATTCACCCCTCCACTTT	CASSLSLINSPLHF
TRBV19	TRBJ2-3	.	.	TGTGCCAGTAGTAGGTCTAGCACAGATACGCAGTATTTT	CASSRSSTDTQYF
TRBV7-3	TRBJ2-3	.	.	TGTGCCAGCAGCTCGGCCTCGAATACGCAGTATTTT	CASSSASNTQYF